The next 17 T cell receptor beta chains were all read from a single sample in a study of blood T cell repertoires in COVID-19. Produced via immunoSEQ multiplex PCR; TCRdb's table is partial and in-frame only. The sample consists of under 300,000 clones, around nine tenths of them appearing once. The sequenced material came from peripheral blood. The receptors come from a woman in her 70s with active or convalescent COVID-19.

This clone appeared once. The genes are TRBV9 and TRBJ1-2; D gene uncertain. The CDR3 covers 15 residues. Germline V CDR1 and CDR2: SGDLS, YYNGEE. Trimming left V 0 bases short and J 0 bases short, with 9 bases between. This CDR3 is CASSVVADPNYGYTF. For the CDR3, the DNA is TGTGCCAGCAGCGTAGTAGCAGATCCTAACTATGGCTACACCTTC.

Comments on this clone: Different DNA sequences within this sample yield the same CDR3. This chain links TRBV10-3 with TRBJ1-5; 7 positions match TRBD1. The CDR3 is made up of 13 amino acids. The ends lost 6 bases at V and 3 bases at J; junction bases unmatched: 2. Per the germline V gene, CDR1 is ENHRY and CDR2 is SYGVKD. CDR3 sequence reads: CAIRTGDNQPQHF. The CDR3, as DNA: TGTGCCATCAGAACAGGGGACAATCAGCCCCAGCATTTT.

The chain combines TRBV20-1 with TRBJ1-5, with 9 bases that match TRBD1. This CDR3 region has 13 residues. Germline CDR1 is DFQATT and CDR2 is SNEGSKA (reference sequence). The trim removed 3 bases at V and 6 bases at J, leaving 3 bases unmatched. The CDR3 reads CSASTGGGQPQHF. The CDR3 DNA follows: TGCAGTGCTAGTACAGGGGGCGGTCAGCCCCAGCATTTT.

The chain joins TRBV25-1 to TRBJ1-1, with unresolved D. CDR3 length: 14 residues. Germline V CDR1 and CDR2: MGHDK, SYGVNS. With 3 bases removed from V and 6 bases from J, the gap between germline ends came to 14 bases. The CDR3 DNA reads TGTGCCAGCAGTGAGCGGGCAGGTCCCGCTGAAGCTTTCTTT. The encoded protein is CASSERAGPAEAFF.

This chain connects TRBV4-3 to TRBJ2-7, with 7 bases lining up with TRBD1. The CDR3 sequence is 14 residues long. The trim removed 5 bases at V and 0 bases at J, leaving 4 bases unmatched. CDR1 and CDR2 (germline): LGHNA, YSLEER. CDR3 sequence reads: CASSTRTGSYEQYF. The CDR3 DNA reads TGCGCCAGCAGCACTCGGACAGGCTCCTACGAGCAGTACTTC.

This clone was detected only once. The gene calls are TRBV5-5 and TRBJ2-7; TRBD2 matches 9 bases. V was clipped by 3 bases and J by 2 bases; unmatched bases: 6. This CDR3 has 15 amino acids. CDR1 and CDR2 from the germline V gene are SGHKS and YYEKEE (reference sequence). The CDR3 DNA follows: TGTGCCAGCAGCTCGCTAGCGGGGCTAACCTACGAGCAGTACTTC. Its protein is CASSSLAGLTYEQYF.

This chain joins TRBV6-5 and TRBJ2-1, with TRBD1 identical over 10 bases. The V segment lost 11 bases and the J segment 7 bases; nucleotides outside the gene matches: 11. The CDR3 runs to 14 residues. Germline V gene lookup returns CDR1 MNHEY and CDR2 SVGAGI. CDR3 loop: CAAEPGQGLNEQFF. Here the CDR3 DNA reads TGTGCCGCGGAACCGGGACAGGGGTTGAATGAGCAGTTCTTC.

The gene calls are TRBV14 and TRBJ2-7; TRBD1 agrees at 9 bases. CDR3 length: 14 residues. Germline trimming cut 4 bases from V and 4 bases from J; bases unmatched to any gene: 5. Germline lookup yields CDR1 SGHDN and CDR2 FVKESK. The CDR3 DNA sequence: TGTGCCAGCAGCCCGGGACAGGGTAGATACGAGCAGTACTTC. Translation: CASSPGQGRYEQYF.

The chain combines TRBV20-1 with TRBJ2-4, with D maybe TRBD1 (5 bases). The CDR3 is 14 residues long. CDR1 is DFQATT, CDR2 SNEGSKA, per germline (reference sequence). Trimming took 3 bases from V and 3 from J, leaving 12 bases between them. CDR3 sequence (DNA): TGCAGTGCTAGTTCAGGGTATGGCAAAAACATTCAGTACTTC. The encoded protein is CSASSGYGKNIQYF.

The chain has TRBV24-1 and TRBJ2-2, with TRBD1 matching over 7 bases. Trimming cost V 4 bases and J 3 bases; bases outside gene matches: 10. Germline CDR1 and CDR2: KGHDR and SFDVKD. The CDR3 runs to 17 residues. CDR3 DNA sequence: TGTGCCACCAGTGAGGGGATTGGTGGGACAGACACCGGGGAGCTGTTTTTT. Translation gives CATSEGIGGTDTGELFF.

The V call is TRBV7-9, the J call TRBJ1-1; 9 nucleotides agree with TRBD1. CDR1 and CDR2 (germline): SEHNR, FQNEAQ (reference sequence). V shed 8 bases and J 4 bases; nucleotides not matched to a gene: 2. The CDR3 spans 12 residues. As DNA, the CDR3 is TGTGCCAGCTCGACAGGGGGCACTGAAGCTTTCTTT. Protein sequence: CASSTGGTEAFF.

This clone was seen only once. The genes are TRBV6-5 and TRBJ1-2; 8 bases match TRBD1. Germline CDR1 and CDR2: MNHEY and SVGAGI. Trimming at V came to 6 bases and at J to 6 bases, leaving 6 bases not matched to a gene. The CDR3 has 13 amino acids. The CDR3 DNA sequence: TGTGCCAGCAGAATACAGGGGGGAGATGGCTACACCTTC. Protein: CASRIQGGDGYTF.

The CDR3, as DNA: TGTGCCAGCAGCTCCGCAGTTCGTCTCGAGCAGTACTTC. This codes for CASSSAVRLEQYF. This chain links TRBV7-2 with TRBJ2-7; no firm D call. CDR3 length: 13 residues. CDR1 is SGHTA, CDR2 FQGNSA, per germline. V was shortened by 4 bases and J by 6 bases, with 13 bases between the two germline ends.

The CDR3 spells CASSVATGGTGELFF. CDR3 in DNA: TGTGCCAGCAGCGTAGCTACGGGGGGGACCGGGGAGCTGTTTTTT. The chain carries TRBV9 and TRBJ2-2, with 8 bases identical to TRBD2. J was trimmed by 5 bases and V by 0 bases; bases with no gene match: 3. Germline CDR1 and CDR2: SGDLS and YYNGEE. There are 15 residues in the CDR3.

This clone was seen only a few times. V is TRBV4-1 and J is TRBJ1-1; possible D gene TRBD1, 5 bases. Trimming stripped 4 bases from V and 4 bases from J, with 19 bases between. The CDR3 covers 16 residues. CDR1 and CDR2 from the germline V gene are MGHRA and YSYEKL. For the CDR3, the DNA is TGCGCCAGCAGCCTCCAGGGTACAGGTTTGAGCACTGAAGCTTTCTTT. It specifies CASSLQGTGLSTEAFF.

The rearrangement joins TRBV2 to TRBJ1-4; D not resolved. The CDR3 is 13 residues long. V lost 4 bases to trimming and J lost 10 bases, with 13 bases between them. Germline CDR1 is SNHLY and CDR2 is FYNNEI. CDR3 region: CASSGEVGGKLFF. The DNA of the CDR3 is TGTGCCAGCAGTGGGGAGGTGGGAGGAAAACTGTTTTTT. Full variable domain (rest looked up from reference TRBV2 and TRBJ1-4): EPEVTQTPSHQVTQMGQEVILRCVPISNHLYFYWYRQILGQKVEFLVSFYNNEISEKSEIFDDQFSVERPDGSNFTLKIRSTKLEDSAMYFCASSGEVGGKLFFGSGTQLSVL.

The chain employs TRBV4-2 and TRBJ1-1; D is undetermined. The CDR3 is 16 amino acids. Trimming stripped 6 bases from V and 3 bases from J, with 20 bases between. Looked up from germline, CDR1 is LGHNA and CDR2 is YNFKEQ. Here the CDR3 reads CASRQNRGGLDTEAFF. The CDR3 nucleotides are TGTGCCAGCAGACAAAACCGGGGAGGTCTGGACACTGAAGCTTTCTTT.